This TCR beta chain came from a study of neoadjuvant nivolumab and ipilimumab in lung cancer. Study-wide points: Blood richness before therapy tracked richness in tumors resected after neoadjuvant therapy. A small number of samples were TCR sequenced.

The CDR3 length is 14 residues. V lost 5 bases, J lost 5 bases, and 16 bases lay in between. Germline assignment: CDR1 SGHRS and CDR2 YFSETQ. With respect to this clone: Its antigen is currently unknown.

Libraries were prepared by immunoSEQ multiplex PCR; TCRdb keeps only in-frame clonotypes and omits some of them. Of fewer than 40,000 clones in the sample, 92% were seen once. The source of this sequence is an adult with non-small cell lung cancer. V and J are TRBV5-1 and TRBJ1-2, with D perhaps matching TRBD1 (5 bases). Material: peripheral blood, obtained after neoadjuvant nivolumab, alone or with ipilimumab, at or shortly before surgery. CDR3 DNA: TGCGCCAGCAGTCTACCTGGGGACGCTTATGGCTACACCTTC. It encodes CASSLPGDAYGYTF.